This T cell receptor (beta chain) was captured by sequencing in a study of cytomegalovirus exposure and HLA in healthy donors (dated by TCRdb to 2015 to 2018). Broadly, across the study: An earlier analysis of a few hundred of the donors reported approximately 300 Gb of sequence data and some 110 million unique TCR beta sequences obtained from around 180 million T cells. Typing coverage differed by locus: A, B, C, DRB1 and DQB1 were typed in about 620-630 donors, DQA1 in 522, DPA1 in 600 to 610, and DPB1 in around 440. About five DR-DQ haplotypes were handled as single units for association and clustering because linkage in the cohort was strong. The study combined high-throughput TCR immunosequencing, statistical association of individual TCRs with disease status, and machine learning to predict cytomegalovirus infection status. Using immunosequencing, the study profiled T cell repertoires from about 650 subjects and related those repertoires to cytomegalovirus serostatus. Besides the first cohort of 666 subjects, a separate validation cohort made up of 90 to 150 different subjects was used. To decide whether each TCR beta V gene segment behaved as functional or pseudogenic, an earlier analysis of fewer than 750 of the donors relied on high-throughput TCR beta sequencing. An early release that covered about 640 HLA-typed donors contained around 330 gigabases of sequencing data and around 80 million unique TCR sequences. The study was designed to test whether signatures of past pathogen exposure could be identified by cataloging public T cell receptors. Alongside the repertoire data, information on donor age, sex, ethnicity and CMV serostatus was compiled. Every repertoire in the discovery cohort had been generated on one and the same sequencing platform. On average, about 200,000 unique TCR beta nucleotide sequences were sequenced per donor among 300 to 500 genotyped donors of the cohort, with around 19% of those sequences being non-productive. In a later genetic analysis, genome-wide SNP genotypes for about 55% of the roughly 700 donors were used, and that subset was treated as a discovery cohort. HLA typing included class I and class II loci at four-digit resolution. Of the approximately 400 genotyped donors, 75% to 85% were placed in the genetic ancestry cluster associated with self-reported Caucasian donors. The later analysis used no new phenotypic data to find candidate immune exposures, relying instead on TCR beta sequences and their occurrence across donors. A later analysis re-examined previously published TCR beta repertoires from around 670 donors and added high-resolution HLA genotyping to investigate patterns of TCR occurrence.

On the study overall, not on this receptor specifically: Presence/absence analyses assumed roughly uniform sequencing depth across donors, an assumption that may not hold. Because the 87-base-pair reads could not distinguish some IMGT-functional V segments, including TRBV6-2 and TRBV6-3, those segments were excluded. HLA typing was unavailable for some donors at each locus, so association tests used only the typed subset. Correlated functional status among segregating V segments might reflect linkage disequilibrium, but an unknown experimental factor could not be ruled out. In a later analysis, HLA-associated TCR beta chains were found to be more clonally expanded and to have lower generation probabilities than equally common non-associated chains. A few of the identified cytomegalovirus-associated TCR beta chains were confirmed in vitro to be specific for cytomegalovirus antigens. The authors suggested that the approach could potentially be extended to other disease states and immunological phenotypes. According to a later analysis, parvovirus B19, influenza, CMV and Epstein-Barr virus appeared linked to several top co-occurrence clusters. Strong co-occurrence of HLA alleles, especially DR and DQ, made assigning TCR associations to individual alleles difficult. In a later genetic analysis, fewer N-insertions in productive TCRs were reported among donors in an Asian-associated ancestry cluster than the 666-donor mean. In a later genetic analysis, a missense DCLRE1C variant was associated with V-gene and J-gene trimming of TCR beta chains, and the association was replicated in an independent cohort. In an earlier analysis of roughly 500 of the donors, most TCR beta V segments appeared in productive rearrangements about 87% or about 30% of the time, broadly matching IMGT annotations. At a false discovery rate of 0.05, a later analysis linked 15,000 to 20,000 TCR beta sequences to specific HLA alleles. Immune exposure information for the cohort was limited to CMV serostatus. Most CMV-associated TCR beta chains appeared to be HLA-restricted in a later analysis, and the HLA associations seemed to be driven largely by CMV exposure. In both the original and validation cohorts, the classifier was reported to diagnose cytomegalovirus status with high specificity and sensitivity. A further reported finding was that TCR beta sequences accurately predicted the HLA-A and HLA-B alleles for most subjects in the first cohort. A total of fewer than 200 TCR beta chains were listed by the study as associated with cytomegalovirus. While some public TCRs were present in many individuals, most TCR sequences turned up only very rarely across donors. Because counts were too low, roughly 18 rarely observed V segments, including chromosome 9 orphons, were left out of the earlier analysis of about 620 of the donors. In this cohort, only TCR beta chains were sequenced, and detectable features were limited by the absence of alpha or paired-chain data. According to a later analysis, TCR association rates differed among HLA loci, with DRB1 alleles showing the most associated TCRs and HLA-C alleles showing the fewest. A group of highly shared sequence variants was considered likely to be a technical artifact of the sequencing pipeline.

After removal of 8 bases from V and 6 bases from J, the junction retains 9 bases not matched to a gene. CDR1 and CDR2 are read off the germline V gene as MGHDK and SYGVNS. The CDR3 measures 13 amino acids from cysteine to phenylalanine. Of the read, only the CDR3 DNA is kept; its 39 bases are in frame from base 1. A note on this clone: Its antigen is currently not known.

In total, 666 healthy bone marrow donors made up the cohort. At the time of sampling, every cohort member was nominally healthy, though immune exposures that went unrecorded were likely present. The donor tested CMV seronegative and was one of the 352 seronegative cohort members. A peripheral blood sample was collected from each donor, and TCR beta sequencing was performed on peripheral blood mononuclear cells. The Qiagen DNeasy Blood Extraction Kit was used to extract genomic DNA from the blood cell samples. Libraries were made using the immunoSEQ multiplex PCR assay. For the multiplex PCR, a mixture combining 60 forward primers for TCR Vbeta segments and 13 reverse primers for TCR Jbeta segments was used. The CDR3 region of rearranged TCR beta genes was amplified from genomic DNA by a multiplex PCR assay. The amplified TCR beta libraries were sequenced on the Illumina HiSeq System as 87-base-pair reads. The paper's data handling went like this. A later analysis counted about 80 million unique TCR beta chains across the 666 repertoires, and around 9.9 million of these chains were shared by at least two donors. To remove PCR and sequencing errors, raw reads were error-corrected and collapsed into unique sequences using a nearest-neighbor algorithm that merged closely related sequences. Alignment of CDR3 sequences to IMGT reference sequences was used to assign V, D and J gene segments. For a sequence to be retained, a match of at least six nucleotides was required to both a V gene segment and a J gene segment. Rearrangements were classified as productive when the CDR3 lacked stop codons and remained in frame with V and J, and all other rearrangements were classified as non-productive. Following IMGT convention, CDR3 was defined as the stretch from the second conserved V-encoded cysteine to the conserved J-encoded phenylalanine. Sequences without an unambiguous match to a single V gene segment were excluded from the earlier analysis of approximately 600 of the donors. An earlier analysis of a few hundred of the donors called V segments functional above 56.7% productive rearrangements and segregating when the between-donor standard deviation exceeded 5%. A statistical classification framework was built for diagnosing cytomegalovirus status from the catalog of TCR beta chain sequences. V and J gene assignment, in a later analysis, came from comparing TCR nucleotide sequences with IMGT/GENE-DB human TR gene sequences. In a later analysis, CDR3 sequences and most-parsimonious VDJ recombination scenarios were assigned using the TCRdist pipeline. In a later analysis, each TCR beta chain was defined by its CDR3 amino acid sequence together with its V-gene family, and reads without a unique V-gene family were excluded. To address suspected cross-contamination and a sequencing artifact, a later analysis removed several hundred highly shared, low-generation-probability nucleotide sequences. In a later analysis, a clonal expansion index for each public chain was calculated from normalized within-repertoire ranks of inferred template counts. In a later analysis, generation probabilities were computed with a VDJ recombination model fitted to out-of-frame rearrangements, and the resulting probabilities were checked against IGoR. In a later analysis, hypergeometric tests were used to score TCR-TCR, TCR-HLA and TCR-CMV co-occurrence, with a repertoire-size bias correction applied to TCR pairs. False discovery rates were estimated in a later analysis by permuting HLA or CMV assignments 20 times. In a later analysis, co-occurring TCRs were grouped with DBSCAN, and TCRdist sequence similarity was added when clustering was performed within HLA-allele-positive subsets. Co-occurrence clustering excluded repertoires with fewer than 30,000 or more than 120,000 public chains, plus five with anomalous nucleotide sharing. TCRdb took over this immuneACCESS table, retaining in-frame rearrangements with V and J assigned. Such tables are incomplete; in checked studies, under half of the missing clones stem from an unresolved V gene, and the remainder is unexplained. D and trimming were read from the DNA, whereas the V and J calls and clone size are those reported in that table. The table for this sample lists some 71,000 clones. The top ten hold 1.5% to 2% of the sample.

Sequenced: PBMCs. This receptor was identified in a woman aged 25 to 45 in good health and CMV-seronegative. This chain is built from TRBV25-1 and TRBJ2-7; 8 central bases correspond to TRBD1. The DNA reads TGTGCCAGCTTGTCCCAGGGGGCAGGCGAGCAGTACTTC. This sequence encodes CASLSQGAGEQYF.